This T cell receptor (beta chain) stems from a study of technical replicates of blood from a few donors. Repertoires were generated with immunoSEQ multiplex PCR, while TCRdb's copy carries only in-frame clones and drops some. Here the sample spans tens of thousands of clones, just over 90% being singletons. This TCR derives from a human donor in good health. Specimen: T cells isolated from PBMCs.

For the CDR3, the DNA is TGTGCCAGCAGCTTAGCGTTAAGGGGTTCTTACACTGAAGCTTTCTTT. Its translation is CASSLALRGSYTEAFF. The chain links TRBV7-8 to TRBJ1-1, with D possibly matching TRBD1 (5 bases). Deletions cut 0 bases from V and 3 bases from J, with 14 bases between. This CDR3 is built from 16 residues. CDR1 SGHVS and CDR2 FQNEAQ come from the germline V gene.